Shown below are 4 T cell receptor beta chains from a single sample sequenced in a study of read filtering for tumor transcriptome and immune sequencing. From roughly 400 ng of RNA, a library with molecular barcoded alpha/delta and beta/gamma adaptors was made. TCRdb processed the reads anew with MiXCR; each CDR3 protein has one entry. The data contain about 86,000 distinct CDR3 sequences, around an eighth of them singletons. Sample: a population of CD138-negative cells sorted from bone marrow. All receptors derive from a donor aged 40 or over with multiple myeloma.

This clonotype has more than one count but fewer than ten. The chain employs TRBV5-1 and TRBJ1-4; no firm D call. Trimming took off 1 base at V and 8 bases at J, with 12 bases between the two ends. The germline gives CDR1 SGHRS, CDR2 YFSETQ. This CDR3 is built from 14 residues. The CDR3 region has the DNA TGCGCCAGCAGCTTGACGGAGCCTAGGGAAAAACTGTTTTTT. This codes for CASSLTEPREKLFF. The entire variable domain, with the rest obtained from reference TRBV5-1 and TRBJ1-4, is as follows: KAGVTQTPRYLIKTRGQQVTLSCSPISGHRSVSWYQQTPGQGLQFLFEYFSETQRNKGNFPGRFSGRQFSNSRSEMNVSTLELGDSALYLCASSLTEPREKLFFGSGTQLSVL.

This clonotype has at least ten counts. The chain employs TRBV12-3 or TRBV12-4 and TRBJ1-1; 9 bases are a match to TRBD1. V shed 7 bases and J 1 base; nucleotides not matched to a gene: 4. The CDR3 spans 14 residues. As DNA, the CDR3 is TGTGCCAGCACCCCGGGACAGGGGAACACTGAAGCTTTCTTT. Translating gives CASTPGQGNTEAFF.

This clonotype has at least ten counts. This chain joins TRBV6-2 or TRBV6-3 and TRBJ2-5, with D perhaps matching TRBD2 (5 bases). V was trimmed by 7 bases and J by 0 bases, leaving 12 bases between them. The CDR3 is 14 residues long. Germline assignment: CDR1 MNHEY and CDR2 SVGEGT. The CDR3 sequence: CASNPGDHQETQYF. CDR3 DNA: TGTGCCAGCAACCCCGGGGATCACCAAGAGACCCAGTACTTC.

The rearrangement uses TRBV9 and TRBJ2-7; the D gene could be TRBD1 or TRBD2 (6 bases each). V lost 0 bases to trimming and J lost 6 bases, with 19 bases between them. The CDR3 runs to 16 residues. Per germline, CDR1 SGDLS and CDR2 YYNGEE. The chain's CDR3 is CASSVGGGGGPGEQYF. DNA of the CDR3: TGTGCCAGCAGCGTAGGAGGAGGTGGGGGGCCGGGCGAGCAGTACTTC.